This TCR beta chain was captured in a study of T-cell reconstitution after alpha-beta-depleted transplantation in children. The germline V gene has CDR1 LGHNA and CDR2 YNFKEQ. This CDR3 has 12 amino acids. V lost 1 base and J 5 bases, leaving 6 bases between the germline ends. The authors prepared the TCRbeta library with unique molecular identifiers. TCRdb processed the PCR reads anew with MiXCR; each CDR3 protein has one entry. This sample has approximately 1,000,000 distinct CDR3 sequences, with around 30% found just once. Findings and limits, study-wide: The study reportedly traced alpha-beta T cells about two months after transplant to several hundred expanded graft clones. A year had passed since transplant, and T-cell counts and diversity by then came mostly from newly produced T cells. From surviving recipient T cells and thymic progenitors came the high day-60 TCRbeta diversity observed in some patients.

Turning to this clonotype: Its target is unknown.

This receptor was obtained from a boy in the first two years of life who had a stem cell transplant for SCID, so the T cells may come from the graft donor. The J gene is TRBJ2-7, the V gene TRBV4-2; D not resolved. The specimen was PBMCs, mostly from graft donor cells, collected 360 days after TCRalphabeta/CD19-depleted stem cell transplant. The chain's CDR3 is CASSQGRNEQYF. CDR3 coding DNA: TGTGCCAGCAGCCAAGGCAGGAACGAGCAGTACTTC.